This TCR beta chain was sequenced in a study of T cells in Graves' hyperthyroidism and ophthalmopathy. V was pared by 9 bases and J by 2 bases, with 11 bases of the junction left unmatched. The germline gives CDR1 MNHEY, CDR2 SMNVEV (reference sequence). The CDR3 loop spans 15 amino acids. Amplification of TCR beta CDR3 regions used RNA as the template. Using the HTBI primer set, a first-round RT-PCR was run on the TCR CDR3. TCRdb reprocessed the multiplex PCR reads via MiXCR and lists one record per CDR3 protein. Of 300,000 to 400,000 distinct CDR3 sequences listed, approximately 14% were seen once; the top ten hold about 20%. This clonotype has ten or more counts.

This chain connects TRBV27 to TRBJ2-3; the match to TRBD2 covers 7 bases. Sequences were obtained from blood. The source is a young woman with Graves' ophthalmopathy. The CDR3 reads CARKGLPDTTDTQYF. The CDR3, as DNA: TGTGCCAGGAAGGGACTACCCGACACCACAGATACGCAGTATTTT.